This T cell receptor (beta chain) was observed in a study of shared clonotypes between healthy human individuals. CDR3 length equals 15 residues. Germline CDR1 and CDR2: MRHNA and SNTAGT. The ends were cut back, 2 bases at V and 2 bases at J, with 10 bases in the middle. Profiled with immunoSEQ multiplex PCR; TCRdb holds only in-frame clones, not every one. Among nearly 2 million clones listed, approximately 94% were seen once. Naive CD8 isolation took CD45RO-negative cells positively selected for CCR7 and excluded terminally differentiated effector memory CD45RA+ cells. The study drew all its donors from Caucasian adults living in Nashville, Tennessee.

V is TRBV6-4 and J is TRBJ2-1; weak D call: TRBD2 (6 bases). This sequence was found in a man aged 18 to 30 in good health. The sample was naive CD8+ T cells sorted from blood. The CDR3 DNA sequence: TGTGCCAGCAGTGACCAGGCGGGGACCTACAATGAGCAGTTCTTC. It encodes CASSDQAGTYNEQFF.